This T cell receptor (beta chain) came from a study of blood T cell repertoires in COVID-19. Authors' methods: By means of reference gene primer amplification, nucleated cell counts were estimated. Some clones are missing from TCRdb's copy, which holds only in-frame ones; the method was immunoSEQ multiplex PCR. V, J and clone size are taken as reported in that table, and D and trimming were inferred from the DNA itself. The sample records some 200,000 clones, roughly 84% being singletons. Source material: peripheral blood. The sequence was collected from a woman between 70 and 85 years old with COVID-19, enrolled during active disease.

DNA of the CDR3: TGTGCCAGCAGTCCTAGACGGAACTCCTACAATGAGCAGTTCTTC. It is translated as CASSPRRNSYNEQFF. This chain joins TRBV3-1 (or the pseudogene TRBV3-2) and TRBJ2-1, with unresolved D. The CDR3 totals 15 residues. CDR1 LGHDT and CDR2 YNNKEL come from the germline V gene (reference sequence). Trimming stripped 6 bases from V and 0 bases from J, with 12 bases between.